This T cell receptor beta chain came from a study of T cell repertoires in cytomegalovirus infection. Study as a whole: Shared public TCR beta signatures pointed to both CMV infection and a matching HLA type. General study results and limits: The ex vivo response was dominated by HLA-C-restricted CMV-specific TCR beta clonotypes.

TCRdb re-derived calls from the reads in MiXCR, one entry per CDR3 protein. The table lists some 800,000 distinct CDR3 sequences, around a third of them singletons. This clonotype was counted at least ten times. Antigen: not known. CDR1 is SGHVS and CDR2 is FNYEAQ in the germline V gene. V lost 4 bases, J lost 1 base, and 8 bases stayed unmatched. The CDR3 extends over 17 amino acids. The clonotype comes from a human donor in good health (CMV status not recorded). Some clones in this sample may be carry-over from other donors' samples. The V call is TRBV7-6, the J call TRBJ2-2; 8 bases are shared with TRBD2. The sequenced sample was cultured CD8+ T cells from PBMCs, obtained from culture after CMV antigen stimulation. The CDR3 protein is CASSSLIAGRNTGELFF. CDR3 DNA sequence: TGTGCCAGCAGCTCACTAATAGCGGGGCGGAACACCGGGGAGCTGTTTTTT.